This T cell receptor (beta chain) was recorded in a study of blood T cell repertoires in COVID-19. Using immunoSEQ multiplex PCR, the repertoire was profiled, and TCRdb retains in-frame clones only, with some absent. The sample shows a few hundred thousand clones, more than 70% of them seen only once. CDR3 size: 14 residues. The J segment lost 7 bases and the V segment lost 4 bases, leaving 6 bases of the junction unmatched. Germline values: CDR1 SNHLY, CDR2 FYNNEI. The clonotype was recovered from a woman aged 18-29 years who had recovered from COVID-19. The chain is built from TRBV2 and TRBJ1-5; 8 bases fit TRBD1. Sequencing was performed on PBMCs or T cells enriched from blood (not recorded which). The CDR3 DNA reads as TGTGCCAGCAGTGGGAGAGACAGGGGCCAGCCCCAGCATTTT. Its translation is CASSGRDRGQPQHF. Combining the CDR3 with reference TRBV2 and TRBJ1-5 gives the whole variable domain EPEVTQTPSHQVTQMGQEVILRCVPISNHLYFYWYRQILGQKVEFLVSFYNNEISEKSEIFDDQFSVERPDGSNFTLKIRSTKLEDSAMYFCASSGRDRGQPQHFGDGTRLSIL.